The 32 T cell receptor beta chains given below trace back to one sample, sequenced in a study of cytomegalovirus exposure and HLA in healthy donors. The primer mix had 60 Vbeta and 13 Jbeta primers. The assay was immunoSEQ multiplex PCR, and TCRdb's table has in-frame clones only and misses some. This sample carries some 130,000 clones, about 75% of them seen once, and the ten largest clones take about 1.5%. The source material was PBMCs. These receptors were collected from a middle-aged woman in good health and CMV-seronegative.

This rearrangement joins TRBV4-2 to TRBJ2-3; TRBD2 matches 7 bases. The junction had 8 bases not matched to a gene; V was cut back by 7 bases and J by 1 base. From germline, CDR1 is LGHNA and CDR2 YNFKEQ. There are 15 residues in the CDR3. In DNA, the CDR3 is TGTGCCAGCATAGATCATCGGGGGGGCACAGATACGCAGTATTTT. Residues: CASIDHRGGTDTQYF.

J is TRBJ2-1 and V is TRBV9; 7 positions agree with TRBD2. Germline V gene sequence: CDR1 SGDLS, CDR2 YYNGEE. V lost 4 bases, J lost 0 bases, and 7 bases stayed unmatched. The CDR3 is 16 amino acids. In DNA, the CDR3 is TGTGCCAGCAGCCAACAACTAGCGAGCTCCTACAATGAGCAGTTCTTC. Encoded protein: CASSQQLASSYNEQFF. The variable domain in full, with the rest retrieved from reference TRBV9 and TRBJ2-1, is DSGVTQTPKHLITATGQRVTLRCSPRSGDLSVYWYQQSLDQGLQFLIQYYNGEERAKGNILERFSAQQFPDLHSELNLSSLELGDSALYFCASSQQLASSYNEQFFGPGTRLTVL.

The sample holds a few counts of this clone. The chain combines TRBV30 with TRBJ1-1; the D gene is possibly TRBD1 (5 bases). The length of the CDR3 is 15 residues. Trimming took 6 bases from V and 0 from J, leaving 17 bases between them. In germline, CDR1 is GTSNPN, CDR2 SVGIG (reference sequence). CDR3 in amino acids: CACQSRGRMNTEAFF. CDR3 nucleotide sequence: TGTGCCTGCCAGAGTAGGGGCCGCATGAACACTGAAGCTTTCTTT.

The rearrangement joins TRBV5-1 to TRBJ1-4; TRBD1 matches at 9 bases. CDR3 length equals 14 residues. The germline V gene encodes CDR1 SGHRS and CDR2 YFSETQ. V lost 4 bases, J lost 10 bases, and 8 bases stayed unmatched. CDR3 loop: CASSKDRGLGKLFF. For the CDR3, the DNA is TGCGCCAGCAGCAAGGACAGGGGTTTAGGAAAACTGTTTTTT. Variable domain in full (rest from reference TRBV5-1 and TRBJ1-4): KAGVTQTPRYLIKTRGQQVTLSCSPISGHRSVSWYQQTPGQGLQFLFEYFSETQRNKGNFPGRFSGRQFSNSRSEMNVSTLELGDSALYLCASSKDRGLGKLFFGSGTQLSVL.

This clone was seen more than once but under ten times. This chain links TRBV25-1 with TRBJ1-2; 10 bases are a match to TRBD1. The length of the CDR3 is 15 residues. The germline V gene has CDR1 MGHDK and CDR2 SYGVNS. The V and J ends lost 3 bases and 5 bases, in that order; junction bases with no gene match: 6. The CDR3 DNA reads TGTGCCAGCAGTGAGTTGGACAGGGGGTTATATGGCTACACCTTC. Amino acids: CASSELDRGLYGYTF.

V usage is TRBV15 and J usage is TRBJ1-2; D is perhaps TRBD1 (5 bases). Trimming removed 0 bases at V and 1 base at J, with 9 bases between. CDR3 length: 15 amino acids. Germline V gives CDR1 LNHNV, CDR2 YYDKDF (reference sequence). CDR3 sequence: CATSRDRGVNYGYTF. CDR3 in DNA: TGTGCCACCAGCAGAGATCGGGGGGTTAACTATGGCTACACCTTC.

This clone was counted between two and nine times. J is TRBJ2-3 and V is TRBV7-2; D call uncertain. This CDR3 spans 16 amino acids. V lost 5 bases and J lost 0, with 15 bases in between. Germline values: CDR1 SGHTA, CDR2 FQGNSA. The CDR3 DNA is TGTGCCAGCAGCCAAGACGCGACGACTAGCACAGATACGCAGTATTTT. Protein: CASSQDATTSTDTQYF.

V is TRBV7-9 and J is TRBJ2-1; no clear D. This CDR3 comprises 17 residues. V lost 5 bases and J lost 0, with 17 bases in between. The germline V gene encodes CDR1 SEHNR and CDR2 FQNEAQ (reference sequence). CDR3 sequence reads: CASSPPHRPSSYNEQFF. In DNA form, the CDR3 reads TGTGCCAGCAGCCCGCCGCACAGACCGAGCTCCTACAATGAGCAGTTCTTC.

The V call is TRBV28, the J call TRBJ2-7; 9 nucleotides align to TRBD1. The CDR3 runs to 17 residues. From germline, CDR1 is MDHEN and CDR2 SYDVKM. J gave up 3 bases and V 3 bases, and 12 bases lay outside the gene matches. The DNA for the CDR3 is TGTGCCAGCAGTTTCTTCCGGGACAGGGAAAAAGGCTACGAGCAGTACTTC. It translates to CASSFFRDREKGYEQYF.

This chain connects TRBV30 to TRBJ1-2; D call uncertain. The CDR3 covers 14 residues. CDR1 and CDR2 (germline): GTSNPN, SVGIG (reference sequence). The V and J ends lost 0 bases and 8 bases respectively, with 16 bases between them. The CDR3 nucleotides are TGTGCCTGGAGTGTGATTGTCCGGGGTCGAGGCTACACCTTC. It translates to CAWSVIVRGRGYTF.

This sequence joins TRBV19 and TRBJ1-5; D call uncertain. CDR1 and CDR2 from the germline V gene are LNHDA and SQIVND (reference sequence). V was pared by 1 base and J by 0 bases, with 10 bases between. The CDR3 consists of 16 residues. The CDR3 nucleotides are TGTGCCAGTAGTATAGGCGTGGTTTATAGCAATCAGCCCCAGCATTTT. Amino acids: CASSIGVVYSNQPQHF.

The chain couples TRBV2 to TRBJ1-4; TRBD1 might be the D (5 bases). CDR1 and CDR2 (germline): SNHLY, FYNNEI. The CDR3 is 15 residues long. Trimming cost V 7 bases and J 17 bases, with 29 bases left between them. The CDR3 nucleotides read TGTGCCAGCAACCTCATGGTCGGGCCAGGGCGGAAGGGTTTTTTT. This translates into CASNLMVGPGRKGFF. The full variable domain, completed using reference TRBV2 and TRBJ1-4, is EPEVTQTPSHQVTQMGQEVILRCVPISNHLYFYWYRQILGQKVEFLVSFYNNEISEKSEIFDDQFSVERPDGSNFTLKIRSTKLEDSAMYFCASNLMVGPGRKGFFGSGTQLSVL.

This chain uses TRBV5-1 with TRBJ1-2, with D possibly matching TRBD1 (5 bases). The CDR3 spans 16 residues. Trimming removed 4 bases from V and 4 bases from J, with 20 bases in between. Germline V gives CDR1 SGHRS, CDR2 YFSETQ. The CDR3 protein is CASSRGAEGSTYGYTF. As DNA, the CDR3 is TGCGCCAGCAGCCGAGGGGCGGAGGGTTCGACCTATGGCTACACCTTC.

This clone was detected only once. The chain recombines TRBV11-2 with TRBJ1-2; D ambiguous. Germline V CDR1 and CDR2: SGHAT, FQNNGV. The CDR3 runs to 13 residues. V dropped 4 bases and J dropped 0 bases, with 6 bases sitting between them. CDR3 bases: TGTGCCAGCAGCTACGGGTCTAACTATGGCTACACCTTC. This gives the protein CASSYGSNYGYTF.

With respect to this clone: Relative to the germline gene, one junction end is altered; a read error may explain this. The chain couples TRBV10-2 to TRBJ2-7; tentatively, D is TRBD1 (5 bases). This CDR3 has 12 residues. Germline V gene data show CDR1 as WSHSY and CDR2 as SAAADI. CDR3 loop: CASSQGSSEQYF. The CDR3 nucleotides read TGCGCCAGCAGTCAGGGTTCCTCCGAGCAGTACTTC.

The rearrangement links TRBV10-1 to TRBJ2-1; TRBD1 agrees at 9 bases. This CDR3 has 16 residues. Germline values: CDR1 WNHNN, CDR2 SYGVQD (reference sequence). V lost 4 bases to trimming and J lost 0 bases; unmatched junction nucleotides: 4. The CDR3 coding sequence is TGCGCCAGCAGTGGACAGGGGGAGGGCTCCTACAATGAGCAGTTCTTC. This gives the protein CASSGQGEGSYNEQFF.

J is TRBJ1-5 and V is TRBV5-6; TRBD1 agrees at 8 bases. The length of the CDR3 is 16 residues. J was trimmed by 4 bases and V by 6 bases; bases with no gene match: 12. CDR1 is SGHDT and CDR2 is YYEEEE in the germline V gene. The CDR3: CASTKKGQGLNQPQHF. CDR3 DNA: TGTGCCAGCACCAAGAAAGGACAGGGCCTGAATCAGCCCCAGCATTTT.

The chain links TRBV27 to TRBJ1-1; no clear D gene. V gave up 0 bases and J gave up 5 bases, with 16 bases separating them. CDR1 and CDR2 from the germline V gene are MNHEY and SMNVEV (reference sequence). CDR3 length: 16 amino acids. The CDR3 spells CASSLSTGSSWTEAFF. The CDR3 DNA reads as TGTGCCAGCAGTTTATCTACGGGGAGTAGTTGGACTGAAGCTTTCTTT.

This chain links TRBV7-8 with TRBJ2-7; 14 bases align to TRBD2. V shed 6 bases and J 6 bases; nucleotides not matched to a gene: 7. The CDR3 runs 15 residues. The germline V gene has CDR1 SGHVS and CDR2 FQNEAQ. CDR3 bases: TGTGCCAGCAGGGGACTAGCGGGAGAGTCGGGCGAGCAGTACTTC. As protein: CASRGLAGESGEQYF.

CDR3: CASSWDRATNEKLFF. CDR3 nucleotides: TGTGCCAGCAGTTGGGACAGAGCAACTAATGAAAAACTGTTTTTT. J is TRBJ1-4 and V is TRBV2; 7 positions match TRBD1. Germline V lookup: CDR1 SNHLY, CDR2 FYNNEI. This CDR3 has 15 residues. V shed 5 bases, J shed 0 bases, and the junction held 3 bases outside the gene matches.

This chain uses TRBV28 with TRBJ1-1, with D unresolved. This CDR3 contains 15 residues. Germline CDR1 and CDR2: MDHEN and SYDVKM. Trimming stripped 2 bases from V and 0 bases from J, with 10 bases between. CDR3 loop: CASSLGGRMNTEAFF. DNA of the CDR3: TGTGCCAGCAGTTTAGGAGGGCGGATGAACACTGAAGCTTTCTTT. The full variable domain, its missing parts supplied by reference TRBV28 and TRBJ1-1, is DVKVTQSSRYLVKRTGEKVFLECVQDMDHENMFWYRQDPGLGLRLIYFSYDVKMKEKGDIPEGYSVSREKKERFSLILESASTNQTSMYLCASSLGGRMNTEAFFGQGTRLTVV.

The chain has TRBV13 and TRBJ1-1, with D possibly TRBD1 on 6 matching bases. This CDR3 is built from 15 residues. The germline V gene encodes CDR1 PRHDT and CDR2 FYEKMQ (reference sequence). The V end lost 4 bases, the J end lost 1 base, and 13 bases lay between the germline ends. In nucleotides, the CDR3 is TGTGCCAGCAGCTACCCGGGACAACCGAACACTGAAGCTTTCTTT. Encoded protein: CASSYPGQPNTEAFF.

The V call is TRBV7-8, the J call TRBJ1-1; TRBD1 might be the D (5 bases). The CDR3 is 15 residues long. Germline V CDR1 and CDR2: SGHVS, FQNEAQ. The V end lost 0 bases, the J end lost 0 bases, and 8 bases lay between the germline ends. The CDR3 nucleotides are TGTGCCAGCAGCTTAGCGGGGGGTATGAACACTGAAGCTTTCTTT. Its protein product is CASSLAGGMNTEAFF.

The chain recombines TRBV29-1 with TRBJ2-7; TRBD1 might be the D (7 bases). The germline CDR1 and CDR2 sequences are SQVTM and ANQGSEA. Trimming left V 1 base short and J 1 base short, with 11 bases between. The CDR3 has 14 amino acids. CDR3 bases: TGCAGCGTTGAAGTGGCAGGGGGGTCCTACGAGCAGTACTTC. Translated: CSVEVAGGSYEQYF.

V is TRBV6-1 and J is TRBJ1-2, with 9 bases that match TRBD1. The CDR3 is made up of 15 amino acids. The trim removed 3 bases at V and 2 bases at J, leaving 4 bases unmatched. Germline loops: CDR1 MNHNS, CDR2 SASEGT. The chain's CDR3 is CASSDPDRGNYGYTF. Written as DNA, the CDR3 is TGTGCCAGCAGTGATCCCGACAGGGGGAACTATGGCTACACCTTC.

This clone was detected once. The chain joins TRBV30 to TRBJ2-7; D not resolved. Deletions cut 0 bases from V and 12 bases from J, with 12 bases between. The CDR3 is made up of 11 amino acids. Germline lookup yields CDR1 GTSNPN and CDR2 SVGIG (reference sequence). The CDR3 sequence is CAWSVGLRWYF. The CDR3 region has the DNA TGTGCCTGGAGTGTGGGCCTCCGATGGTACTTC.

The chain uses TRBV11-2 and TRBJ1-1, with 12 bases that match TRBD1. Germline V gene sequence: CDR1 SGHAT, CDR2 FQNNGV. The ends lost 0 bases at V and 0 bases at J; junction bases unmatched: 5. The CDR3 totals 18 residues. The CDR3 reads CASSLEGQGASVNTEAFF. The CDR3, as DNA: TGTGCCAGCAGCTTAGAGGGACAGGGGGCCTCGGTGAACACTGAAGCTTTCTTT.

This clone showed up just a few times. This rearrangement joins TRBV2 to TRBJ2-5; no firm D call. CDR3 size: 15 residues. V lost 1 base, J lost 5 bases, and 14 bases lay in between. Germline CDR1 SNHLY, CDR2 FYNNEI. The CDR3 nucleotides are TGTGCCAGCAGTGAAGGGGCCGTTACTTGGGAGACCCAGTACTTC. This sequence encodes CASSEGAVTWETQYF.

This clone occurred a few times. The V gene is TRBV19, the J gene TRBJ1-5; TRBD1 might be the D (6 bases). V was trimmed by 9 bases and J by 2 bases, leaving 11 bases between them. The CDR3 is made up of 13 amino acids. Germline V lookup: CDR1 LNHDA, CDR2 SQIVND (reference sequence). Here the CDR3 DNA reads TGTGCCAGCCGGCGGACAGGCAATCAGCCCCAGCATTTT. Protein sequence: CASRRTGNQPQHF.

This clone was observed a few times. The chain couples TRBV28 to TRBJ1-6; TRBD1 aligns across 7 bases. J lost 10 bases, V lost 6 bases, and 9 bases had no gene match. The germline V gene has CDR1 MDHEN and CDR2 SYDVKM. The CDR3 totals 14 residues. The DNA for the CDR3 is TGTGCCAGCAGGACGACAGGGTCGGAGTCACCCCTCCACTTT. Translated: CASRTTGSESPLHF.

This clone was counted only a few times. Other DNA sequences in the same sample also yield this CDR3. The chain's CDR3 is CAWSVRGRDTQYF. The CDR3 DNA reads TGTGCCTGGAGTGTAAGAGGTCGGGATACGCAGTATTTT. The V and J genes are TRBV30 and TRBJ2-3; no reliable D call. CDR1 GTSNPN and CDR2 SVGIG come from the germline V gene (reference sequence). Trimming pared 0 bases from V and 6 bases from J, leaving 10 bases between. This CDR3 spans 13 amino acids.

This chain connects TRBV10-3 to TRBJ2-3; maybe TRBD1 (6 bases). V lost 4 bases to trimming and J lost 6 bases, with 14 bases between them. The CDR3 contains 14 residues. Per germline, CDR1 ENHRY and CDR2 SYGVKD. The CDR3 protein is CAISGTGTSDTQYF. CDR3 nucleotides: TGTGCCATCAGTGGCACAGGGACCAGTGATACGCAGTATTTT.